These 23 T cell receptor beta chains were all obtained from the same sample, sequenced in a study of low-dose radiotherapy and immunotherapy resistance in tumors. Covering alpha and beta chains, TRAV- and TRBV-specific primers were used for the first-strand cDNA. The TCRs were subjected to amplification over roughly 18 PCR cycles employing a constant-region primer in conjunction with a V-primer adapter. From the reads, TCRdb called clonotypes with MiXCR, one entry per CDR3 protein. The table lists about 39,000 distinct CDR3 sequences, roughly 20% of them singletons. Sample time point: after trial treatment. Treatment in this sample: LDRT plus nivolumab, ipilimumab, low-dose cyclophosphamide and aspirin (RACIN trial). Sequencing used PBMCs, obtained after low-dose radiotherapy plus immunotherapy. The receptors here all came from a female donor with ovarian cancer.

This clonotype was picked up many times. The rearrangement uses TRBV25-1 and TRBJ1-2, with a weak D call TRBD1 (6 bases). Trimming cost V 7 bases and J 2 bases, with 14 bases left between them. The germline V gene encodes CDR1 MGHDK and CDR2 SYGVNS. This CDR3 has 14 amino acids. CDR3: CASTSGQYNYGYTF. CDR3 in DNA: TGTGCCAGCACGTCCGGACAGTACAACTATGGCTACACCTTC.

V usage is TRBV6-6 and J usage is TRBJ1-5; D is possibly TRBD1 (5 bases). Between the trimmed V and J ends, which lost 5 bases and 3 bases, there was a span of 11 bases. This CDR3 spans 14 amino acids. CDR1 MNHNY and CDR2 SVGAGI come from the germline V gene (reference sequence). The CDR3 DNA reads TGTGCCAGCAGTGACAGATGGGACAATCAGCCCCAGCATTTT. This codes for CASSDRWDNQPQHF.

The chain employs TRBV19 and TRBJ2-1, with 9 bases matching TRBD1. The CDR3 has 16 amino acids. CDR1 is LNHDA, CDR2 SQIVND, per germline (reference sequence). With 1 base clipped from V and 7 bases from J, the junction kept 8 bases outside the gene matches. The DNA of the CDR3 is TGTGCCAGTAGTATAGGCCCGGGACAGGGATGGAATGAGCAGTTCTTC. Amino acids: CASSIGPGQGWNEQFF.

J is TRBJ2-1 and V is TRBV5-6; a weak D match, TRBD2 (5 bases). The CDR3 length is 14 residues. Germline values: CDR1 SGHDT, CDR2 YYEEEE. Trimming left V 1 base short and J 3 bases short, with 8 bases between. CDR3 in amino acids: CASSLPGSYNEQFF. CDR3 DNA sequence: TGTGCCAGCAGCTTGCCGGGGAGCTACAATGAGCAGTTCTTC.

In this sample, this clonotype turned up many times. This rearrangement joins TRBV20-1 to TRBJ2-7, with 7 bases fitting TRBD1. The CDR3 length is 12 residues. Germline assignment: CDR1 DFQATT and CDR2 SNEGSKA (reference sequence). The J segment lost 4 bases and the V segment lost 6 bases, leaving 6 bases of the junction unmatched. CDR3 residues: CSAKTGPYEQYF. Here the CDR3 DNA reads TGCAGTGCCAAGACAGGGCCTTACGAGCAGTACTTC.

This clonotype appeared many times. J is TRBJ2-3 and V is TRBV20-1; 15 bases are a match to TRBD2. CDR1 and CDR2 (germline): DFQATT, SNEGSKA (reference sequence). V dropped 5 bases and J dropped 6; count of bases not matched to a gene: 12. CDR3 size: 17 residues. The CDR3: CSASGLAGGGGKDTQYF. The CDR3, as DNA: TGCAGTGCTTCGGGACTAGCGGGAGGAGGGGGCAAGGATACGCAGTATTTT.

This clonotype was picked up many times. V usage is TRBV20-1 and J usage is TRBJ2-7; TRBD2 might be the D (6 bases). Trimming took off 1 base at V and 7 bases at J, with 17 bases between the two ends. Germline CDR1 DFQATT, CDR2 SNEGSKA (reference sequence). This CDR3 region has 14 residues. CDR3 amino acids: CSARAPAGGIEQYF. CDR3 nucleotides: TGCAGTGCTAGAGCACCAGCAGGAGGGATAGAGCAGTACTTC.

This clonotype was recorded only once. The rearrangement uses TRBV5-3 and TRBJ1-3; D is unclear. TRBV5-3 is placed among ORFs of uncertain function. The CDR3 totals 16 residues. The V gene lost 8 bases and the J gene lost 0 bases, with 18 bases spanning the gap. The DNA for the CDR3 is TGTGCCAGCAGCGCCCCGGGAGCCAACTCTGGAAACACCATATATTTT. Its protein is CASSAPGANSGNTIYF.

Of note for this clonotype: Relative to the germline gene, one junction end is altered; a read error may explain this. The chain recombines TRBV5-1 with TRBJ2-7; either TRBD1 or TRBD2 may fit D (5 bases each). Germline V gene lookup returns CDR1 SGHRS and CDR2 YFSETQ. The CDR3 loop spans 15 amino acids. This chain's CDR3 is CASSLEGEGSHDQHF. CDR3 bases: TGCGCCAGCAGCTTGGAAGGCGAGGGGAGCCACGACCAGCACTTC.

This clonotype was found many times. This chain links TRBV12-3 or TRBV12-4 with TRBJ2-1, with a possible D match to TRBD2 (5 bases). The CDR3 has 14 residues. V was shortened by 7 bases and J by 2 bases, with 12 bases between the two germline ends. The CDR3 DNA follows: TGTGCCAGCAATCTGGACTCGACCTACAATGAGCAGTTCTTC. The encoded protein is CASNLDSTYNEQFF.

This clonotype was seen ten or more times. The rearrangement uses TRBV30 and TRBJ2-1; the match to TRBD2 covers 13 bases. CDR1 and CDR2 (germline): GTSNPN, SVGIG (reference sequence). Trimming cost V 0 bases and J 7 bases; bases outside gene matches: 6. The CDR3 consists of 16 residues. The CDR3 protein is CAWSVPGLAGRNEQFF. The CDR3, as DNA: TGTGCCTGGAGTGTACCGGGACTAGCGGGAAGGAATGAGCAGTTCTTC.

This clonotype was counted ten times or more. The chain combines TRBV9 with TRBJ2-6, with D perhaps matching TRBD1 (6 bases). V was clipped by 4 bases and J by 5 bases, with 16 bases between them. The CDR3 totals 16 residues. The V gene's germline CDR1 is SGDLS and CDR2 YYNGEE. CDR3 sequence: CASSPQTGQRANVLTF. CDR3 DNA: TGTGCCAGCAGCCCCCAGACAGGCCAAAGGGCCAACGTCCTGACTTTC.

This clonotype was seen ten or more times. This chain uses TRBV28 with TRBJ1-3; D gene ambiguous. With 7 bases removed from V and 0 bases from J, the gap between germline ends came to 7 bases. Germline CDR1 and CDR2: MDHEN and SYDVKM. The CDR3 contains 13 residues. DNA for the CDR3: TGTGCCAGCACTCTTTCCTCTGGAAACACCATATATTTT. This translates into CASTLSSGNTIYF.

This clonotype was found many times. The V and J genes are TRBV5-6 and TRBJ2-6, with 9 nucleotides matching TRBD1. CDR1 and CDR2 from the germline V gene are SGHDT and YYEEEE. Losses at the gene ends were 4 bases for V and 2 bases for J; bases not matched to a gene: 1. This CDR3 contains 15 residues. The CDR3 region has the DNA TGTGCCAGCAGCCGACAGGGGGCTGGGGCCAACGTCCTGACTTTC. Translating gives CASSRQGAGANVLTF.

This clonotype showed up many times. The chain carries TRBV28 and TRBJ2-5; TRBD2 agrees at 9 bases. The CDR3 extends over 14 amino acids. Germline V lookup: CDR1 MDHEN, CDR2 SYDVKM. V gave up 6 bases and J gave up 4 bases; unmatched junction bases: 6. The CDR3 loop reads CASRKAGGGETQYF. CDR3 bases: TGTGCCAGCAGAAAAGCGGGGGGTGGAGAGACCCAGTACTTC.

This clonotype was seen at least ten times. The chain joins TRBV20-1 to TRBJ2-3, with 14 bases matching TRBD2. The germline gives CDR1 DFQATT, CDR2 SNEGSKA (reference sequence). This CDR3 spans 20 amino acids. The J segment lost 1 base and the V segment lost 2 bases, leaving 14 bases of the junction unmatched. CDR3: CSARKLRLAGGLMGTDTQYF. The CDR3 DNA reads TGCAGTGCTAGAAAGCTCCGACTAGCGGGGGGGCTGATGGGCACAGATACGCAGTATTTT.

This clonotype was observed many times. V is TRBV29-1 and J is TRBJ2-7; 7 bases are shared with TRBD2. Germline V gives CDR1 SQVTM, CDR2 ANQGSEA. J was trimmed by 4 bases and V by 4 bases; bases with no gene match: 1. This CDR3 is built from 11 residues. This CDR3 is CSVGGGYEQYF. The CDR3 nucleotides are TGCAGCGTTGGGGGAGGGTACGAGCAGTACTTC.

As for this clonotype: A far larger clone lies a single base away; this is likely a read error. The chain combines TRBV5-1 with TRBJ2-1; possibly TRBD1 or TRBD2 for D (5 bases each). Germline values: CDR1 SGHRS, CDR2 YFSETQ. CDR3 length: 13 residues. The V and J ends lost 5 bases and 10 bases respectively, with 16 bases between them. The CDR3 here is CASRGDGNYEQFF. The CDR3, as DNA: TGCGCCAGCAGAGGGGACGGGAACTACGAGCAGTTCTTC.

Note on this clonotype: This likely reflects a read error, since a far larger clone is one base away. J is TRBJ2-2 and V is TRBV5-3; 11 nucleotides match TRBD1. TRBV5-3 is marked as an open reading frame, function uncertain. Trimming removed 8 bases from V and 5 bases from J; junction bases left unmatched: 8. This CDR3 has 15 residues. In nucleotides, the CDR3 is TGTGCCAGGAGCCGGGACAGGGGGAGTACCGGGGAGCTGTTTTTT. This sequence encodes CARSRDRGSTGELFF.

The table lists this clonotype with a few counts. Written as DNA, the CDR3 is TGTGCCAGCAGTTTCTATTCGGGGGGCGGAGATACGCAGTATTTT. Encoded protein: CASSFYSGGGDTQYF. The rearrangement uses TRBV12-3 or TRBV12-4 and TRBJ2-3; the D gene is possibly TRBD2 (7 bases). V was cut by 3 bases and J by 5 bases, with 15 bases left in between. This CDR3 comprises 15 residues.

The chain couples TRBV10-3 to TRBJ1-2; 9 bases are shared with TRBD1. Germline CDR1 is ENHRY and CDR2 is SYGVKD. Trimming took 1 base from V and 5 from J; bases not matched to a gene: 2. This CDR3 is built from 14 residues. The DNA for the CDR3 is TGTGCCATCAGTGAGTTAGACAGGGGGTATGGCTACACCTTC. It is translated as CAISELDRGYGYTF.

This clonotype came up many times. The chain uses TRBV11-2 and TRBJ2-7; D not resolved. Germline CDR1 and CDR2: SGHAT and FQNNGV. This CDR3 has 14 amino acids. V was trimmed by 1 base and J by 3 bases, leaving 10 bases between them. Written as DNA, the CDR3 is TGTGCCAGCAGCTTAGTGGCAGGAGTCTACGAGCAGTACTTC. It translates to CASSLVAGVYEQYF.

This clonotype was picked up many times. The rearrangement links TRBV2 to TRBJ1-5, with D perhaps matching TRBD1 (5 bases). V lost 4 bases to trimming and J lost 5 bases, with 12 bases between them. This CDR3 has 14 amino acids. The germline gives CDR1 SNHLY, CDR2 FYNNEI. CDR3 in amino acids: CASSGQQGDQPQHF. CDR3 coding DNA: TGTGCCAGCAGTGGCCAGCAGGGCGATCAGCCCCAGCATTTT.